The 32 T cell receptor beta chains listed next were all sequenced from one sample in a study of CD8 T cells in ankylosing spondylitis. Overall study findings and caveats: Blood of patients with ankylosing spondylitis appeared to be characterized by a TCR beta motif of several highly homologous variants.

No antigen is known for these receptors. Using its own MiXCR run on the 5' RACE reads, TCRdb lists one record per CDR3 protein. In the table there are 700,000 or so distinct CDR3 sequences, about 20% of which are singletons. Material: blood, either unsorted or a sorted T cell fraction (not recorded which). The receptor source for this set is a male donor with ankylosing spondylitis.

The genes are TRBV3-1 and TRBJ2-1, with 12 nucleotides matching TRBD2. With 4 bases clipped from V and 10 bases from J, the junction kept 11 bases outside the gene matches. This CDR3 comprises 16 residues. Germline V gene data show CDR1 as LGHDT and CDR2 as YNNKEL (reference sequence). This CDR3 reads CASSLSGLAGSVEQFF. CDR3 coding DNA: TGTGCCAGCAGCCTCTCGGGACTAGCGGGTTCGGTGGAGCAGTTCTTC.

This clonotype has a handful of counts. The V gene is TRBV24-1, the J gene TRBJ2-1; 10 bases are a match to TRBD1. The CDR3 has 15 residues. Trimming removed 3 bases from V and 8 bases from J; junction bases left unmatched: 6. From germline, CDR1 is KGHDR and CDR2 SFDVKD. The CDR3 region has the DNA TGTGCCACCAGTGATGCCGGGACAGGGGTTCATGAGCAGTTCTTC. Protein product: CATSDAGTGVHEQFF.

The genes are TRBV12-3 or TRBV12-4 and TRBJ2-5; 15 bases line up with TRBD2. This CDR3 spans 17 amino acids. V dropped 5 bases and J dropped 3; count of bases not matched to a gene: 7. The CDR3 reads CASSIWTSGRGKETQYF. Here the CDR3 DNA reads TGTGCCAGCAGTATTTGGACTAGCGGGAGGGGGAAAGAGACCCAGTACTTC.

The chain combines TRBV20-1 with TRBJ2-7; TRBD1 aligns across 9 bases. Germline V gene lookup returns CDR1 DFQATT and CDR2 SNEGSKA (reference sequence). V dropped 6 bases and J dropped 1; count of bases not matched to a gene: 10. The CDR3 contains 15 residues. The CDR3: CSALSGTGTSYEQYF. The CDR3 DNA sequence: TGCAGTGCCCTATCCGGGACAGGGACTTCCTACGAGCAGTACTTC.

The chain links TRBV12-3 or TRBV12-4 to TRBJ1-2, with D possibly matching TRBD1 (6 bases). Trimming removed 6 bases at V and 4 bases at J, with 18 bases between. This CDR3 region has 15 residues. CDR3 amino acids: CASRDHYREGYGYTF. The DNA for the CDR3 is TGTGCCAGCAGGGATCATTACAGGGAAGGCTATGGCTACACCTTC.

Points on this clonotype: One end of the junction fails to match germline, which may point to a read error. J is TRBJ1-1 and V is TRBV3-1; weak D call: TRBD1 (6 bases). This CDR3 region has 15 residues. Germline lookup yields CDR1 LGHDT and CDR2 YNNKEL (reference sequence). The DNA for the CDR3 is TGTGCCACCAGCCAAGGAAACAGGGAGAACACTGAAGCTTTCTTT. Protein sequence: CATSQGNRENTEAFF.

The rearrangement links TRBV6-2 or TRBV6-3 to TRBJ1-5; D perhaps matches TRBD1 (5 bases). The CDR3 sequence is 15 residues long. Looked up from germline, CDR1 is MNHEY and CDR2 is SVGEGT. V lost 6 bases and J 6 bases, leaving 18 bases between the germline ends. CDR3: CASSSGLPAGQPQHF. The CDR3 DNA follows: TGTGCCAGCAGCTCGGGACTTCCGGCAGGTCAGCCCCAGCATTTT.

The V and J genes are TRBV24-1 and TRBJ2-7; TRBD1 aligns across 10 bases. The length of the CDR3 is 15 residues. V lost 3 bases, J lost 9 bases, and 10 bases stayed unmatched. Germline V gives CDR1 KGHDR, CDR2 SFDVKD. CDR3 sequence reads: CATSDTGTGATPQYF. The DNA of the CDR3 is TGTGCCACCAGTGATACCGGGACAGGGGCCACCCCGCAGTACTTC.

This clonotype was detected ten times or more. The CDR3 loop reads CASSRHLDSSSYNEQFF. The CDR3 DNA is TGTGCCAGCAGTCGACACCTGGACAGTAGCTCCTACAATGAGCAGTTCTTC. V is TRBV12-3 or TRBV12-4 and J is TRBJ2-1; weak D call: TRBD1 (6 bases). The germline V and J ends were trimmed by 5 bases and 0 bases, with 17 bases remaining between them. This CDR3 is 17 amino acids long.

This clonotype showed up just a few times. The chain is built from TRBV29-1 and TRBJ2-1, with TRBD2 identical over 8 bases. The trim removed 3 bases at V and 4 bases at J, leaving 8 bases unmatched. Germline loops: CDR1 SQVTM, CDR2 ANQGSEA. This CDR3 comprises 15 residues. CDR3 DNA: TGCAGCGTTGAGTCGGCTAGCGGGTTTTACAATGAGCAGTTCTTC. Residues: CSVESASGFYNEQFF.

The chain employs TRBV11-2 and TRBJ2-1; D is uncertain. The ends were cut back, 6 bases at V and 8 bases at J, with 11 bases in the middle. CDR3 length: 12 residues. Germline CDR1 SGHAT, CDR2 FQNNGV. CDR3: CASSPSKDEQFF. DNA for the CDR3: TGTGCCAGCAGTCCCTCGAAAGATGAGCAGTTCTTC. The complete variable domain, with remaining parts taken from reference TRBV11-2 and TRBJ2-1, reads EAGVAQSPRYKIIEKRQSVAFWCNPISGHATLYWYQQILGQGPKLLIQFQNNGVVDDSQLPKDRFSAERLKGVDSTLKIQPAKLEDSAVYLCASSPSKDEQFFGPGTRLTVL.

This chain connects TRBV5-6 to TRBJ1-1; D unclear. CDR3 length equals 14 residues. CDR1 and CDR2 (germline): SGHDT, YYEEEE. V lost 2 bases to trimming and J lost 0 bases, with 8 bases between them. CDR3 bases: TGTGCCAGCAGCTTTTTCGGCCTGAACACTGAAGCTTTCTTT. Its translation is CASSFFGLNTEAFF.

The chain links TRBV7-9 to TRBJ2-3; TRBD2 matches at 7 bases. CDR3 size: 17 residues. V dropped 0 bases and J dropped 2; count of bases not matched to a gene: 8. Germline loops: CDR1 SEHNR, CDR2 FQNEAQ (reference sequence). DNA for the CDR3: TGTGCCAGCAGCTTAGCGGGTGGCCTAGCGGTCACAGATACGCAGTATTTT. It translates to CASSLAGGLAVTDTQYF.

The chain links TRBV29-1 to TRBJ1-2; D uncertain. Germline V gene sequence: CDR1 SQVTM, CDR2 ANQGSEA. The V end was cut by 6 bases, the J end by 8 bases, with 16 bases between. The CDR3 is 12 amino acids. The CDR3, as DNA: TGCAGCGTATACTCCGGGTCTGCGGGCTACACCTTC. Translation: CSVYSGSAGYTF.

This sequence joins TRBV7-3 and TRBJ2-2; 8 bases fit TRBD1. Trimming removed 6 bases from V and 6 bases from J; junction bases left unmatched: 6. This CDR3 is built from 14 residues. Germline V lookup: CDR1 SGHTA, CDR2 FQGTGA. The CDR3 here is CASRGGTGAGELFF. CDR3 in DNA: TGTGCCAGCAGGGGTGGGACAGGAGCCGGGGAGCTGTTTTTT.

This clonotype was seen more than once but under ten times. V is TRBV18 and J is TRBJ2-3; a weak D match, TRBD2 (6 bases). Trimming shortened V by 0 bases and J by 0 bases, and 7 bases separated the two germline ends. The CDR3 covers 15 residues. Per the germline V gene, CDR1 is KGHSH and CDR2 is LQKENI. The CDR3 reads CASSPPSGSTDTQYF. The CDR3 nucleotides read TGTGCCAGCTCACCACCTAGCGGAAGCACAGATACGCAGTATTTT.

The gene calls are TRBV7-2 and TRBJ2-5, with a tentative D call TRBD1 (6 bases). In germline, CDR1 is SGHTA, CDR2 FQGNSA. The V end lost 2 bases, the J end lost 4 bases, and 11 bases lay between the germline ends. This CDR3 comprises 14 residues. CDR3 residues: CASSLLTGLETQYF. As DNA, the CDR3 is TGTGCCAGCAGCTTACTGACAGGTCTAGAGACCCAGTACTTC.

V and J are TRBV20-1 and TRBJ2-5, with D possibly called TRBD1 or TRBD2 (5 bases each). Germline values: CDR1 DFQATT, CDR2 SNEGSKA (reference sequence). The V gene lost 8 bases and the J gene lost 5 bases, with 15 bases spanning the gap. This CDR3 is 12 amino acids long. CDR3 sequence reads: CSHPGPGETQYF. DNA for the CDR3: TGCAGTCACCCGGGGCCAGGGGAGACCCAGTACTTC.

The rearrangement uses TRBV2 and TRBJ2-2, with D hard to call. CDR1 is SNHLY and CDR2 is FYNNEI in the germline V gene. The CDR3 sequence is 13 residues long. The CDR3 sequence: CAGGRSNTGELFF. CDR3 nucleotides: TGTGCTGGCGGCAGATCGAACACCGGGGAGCTGTTTTTT.

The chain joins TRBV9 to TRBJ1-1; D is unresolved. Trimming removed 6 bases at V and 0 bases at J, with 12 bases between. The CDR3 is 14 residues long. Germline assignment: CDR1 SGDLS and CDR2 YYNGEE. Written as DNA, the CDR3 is TGTGCCAGCACCGCCGCGGTTATGAACACTGAAGCTTTCTTT. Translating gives CASTAAVMNTEAFF.

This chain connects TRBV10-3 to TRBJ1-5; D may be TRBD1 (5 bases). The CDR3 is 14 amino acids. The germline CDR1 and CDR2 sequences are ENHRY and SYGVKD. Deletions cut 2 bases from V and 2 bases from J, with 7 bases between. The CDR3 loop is CAISETGGNQPQHF. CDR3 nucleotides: TGTGCCATCAGTGAGACAGGAGGCAATCAGCCCCAGCATTTT.

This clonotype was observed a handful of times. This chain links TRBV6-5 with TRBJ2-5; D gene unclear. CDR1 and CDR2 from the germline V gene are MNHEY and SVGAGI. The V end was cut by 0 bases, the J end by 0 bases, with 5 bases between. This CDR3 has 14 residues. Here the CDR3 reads CASSYSTYQETQYF. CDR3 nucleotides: TGTGCCAGCAGTTACTCGACCTACCAAGAGACCCAGTACTTC.

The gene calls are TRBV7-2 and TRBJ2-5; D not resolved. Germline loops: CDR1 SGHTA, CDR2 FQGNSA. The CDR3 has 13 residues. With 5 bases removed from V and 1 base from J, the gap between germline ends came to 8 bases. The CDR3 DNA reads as TGTGCCAGCAGCAGATCCAGCCAAGAGACCCAGTACTTC. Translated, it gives CASSRSSQETQYF.

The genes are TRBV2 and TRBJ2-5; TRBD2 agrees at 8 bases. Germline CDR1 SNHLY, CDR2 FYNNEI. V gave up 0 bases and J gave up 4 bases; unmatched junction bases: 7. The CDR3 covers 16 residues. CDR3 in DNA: TGTGCCAGCAGTGAAGCGAGCGGGGGTTGGTCAGAGACCCAGTACTTC. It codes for CASSEASGGWSETQYF.

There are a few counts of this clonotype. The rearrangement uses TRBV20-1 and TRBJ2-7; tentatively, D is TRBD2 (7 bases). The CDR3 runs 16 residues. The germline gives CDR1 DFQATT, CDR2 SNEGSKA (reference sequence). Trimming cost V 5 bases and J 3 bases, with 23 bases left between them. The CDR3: CSARGGDDNSYYEQYF. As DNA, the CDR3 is TGCAGTGCTCGAGGGGGGGACGATAATTCTTACTACGAGCAGTACTTC.

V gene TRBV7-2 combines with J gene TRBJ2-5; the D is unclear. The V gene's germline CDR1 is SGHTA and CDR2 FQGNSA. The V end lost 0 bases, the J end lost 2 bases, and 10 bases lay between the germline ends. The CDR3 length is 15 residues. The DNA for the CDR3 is TGTGCCAGCAGCTTAGCGCTTCGAGGACAAGAGACCCAGTACTTC. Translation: CASSLALRGQETQYF.

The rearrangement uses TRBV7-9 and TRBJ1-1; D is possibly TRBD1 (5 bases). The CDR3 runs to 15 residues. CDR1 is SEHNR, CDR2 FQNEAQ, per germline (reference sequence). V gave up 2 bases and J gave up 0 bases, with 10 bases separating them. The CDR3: CASSLSEGLNTEAFF. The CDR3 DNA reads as TGTGCCAGCAGCTTAAGTGAGGGGTTGAACACTGAAGCTTTCTTT.

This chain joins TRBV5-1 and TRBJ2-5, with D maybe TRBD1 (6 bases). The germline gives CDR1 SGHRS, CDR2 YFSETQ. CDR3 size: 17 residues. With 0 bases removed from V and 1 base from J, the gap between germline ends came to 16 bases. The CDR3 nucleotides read TGCGCCAGCAGCTTGGTTAGTCAGGGGAAGCTCCAAGAGACCCAGTACTTC. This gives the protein CASSLVSQGKLQETQYF.

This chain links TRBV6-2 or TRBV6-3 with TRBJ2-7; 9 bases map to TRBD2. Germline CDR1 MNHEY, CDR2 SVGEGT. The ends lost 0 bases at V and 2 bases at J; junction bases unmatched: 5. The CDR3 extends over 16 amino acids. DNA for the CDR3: TGTGCCAGCAGTTACTCCGGGGCTAGCGGGGCCTACGAGCAGTACTTC. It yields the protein CASSYSGASGAYEQYF.

CDR3 protein: CASSDLVTGAPNQPQHF. The DNA of the CDR3 is TGTGCCAGCAGTGACCTGGTGACAGGGGCTCCCAATCAGCCCCAGCATTTT. The rearrangement links TRBV28 to TRBJ1-5; 8 nucleotides align to TRBD1. CDR3 length: 17 amino acids. The V gene end was trimmed by 5 bases and the J gene end by 3 bases; junction bases not matched to a gene: 12. Germline V gene lookup returns CDR1 MDHEN and CDR2 SYDVKM.

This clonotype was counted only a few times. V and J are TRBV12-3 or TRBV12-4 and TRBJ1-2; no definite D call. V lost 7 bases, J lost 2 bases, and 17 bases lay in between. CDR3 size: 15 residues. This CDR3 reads CASTQVGAGNYGYTF. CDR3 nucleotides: TGTGCCAGCACCCAGGTGGGTGCGGGGAACTATGGCTACACCTTC.

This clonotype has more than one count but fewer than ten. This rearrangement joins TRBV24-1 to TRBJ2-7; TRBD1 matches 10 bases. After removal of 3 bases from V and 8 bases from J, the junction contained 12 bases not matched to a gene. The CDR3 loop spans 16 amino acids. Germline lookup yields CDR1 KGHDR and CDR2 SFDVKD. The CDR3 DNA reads TGTGCCACCAGTGATGCTGGGACAGGGGTCTTTTCGCAGCAGTACTTC. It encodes CATSDAGTGVFSQQYF.